Listed here are 29 T cell receptor beta chains from one sample, sequenced in a study of HIV-infected patients and healthy controls. Follow-up blood was drawn about 14 weeks, roughly three months, after antiretroviral therapy began. All unsorted peripheral T cells were captured because whole blood was used without fractionation. cDNA was made from about 480 ng RNA using alpha and beta constant primers. Alpha and beta chain libraries were made separately by chain-specific third strand synthesis with multiplexing indices. TCRdb called the 5' RACE reads again in MiXCR, with one record for every CDR3 protein. The table lists roughly 4,000 distinct CDR3 sequences, roughly 8% of them singletons, with about two fifths in the top ten. The material sequenced was blood, taken during antiretroviral therapy. These receptors were collected from an adult with HIV infection.

This clonotype counts as medium-sized (0.01 to 0.1%). This sequence joins TRBV19 and TRBJ1-5, with TRBD1 as a possible D gene (6 bases). Trimming removed 3 bases from V and 0 bases from J, with 9 bases in between. The CDR3 extends over 15 amino acids. Germline lookup yields CDR1 LNHDA and CDR2 SQIVND (reference sequence). As DNA, the CDR3 is TGTGCCAGTAGTATTCGGACAGATAGCAATCAGCCCCAGCATTTT. This codes for CASSIRTDSNQPQHF. Full variable domain (rest looked up from reference TRBV19 and TRBJ1-5): DGGITQSPKYLFRKEGQNVTLSCEQNLNHDAMYWYRQDPGQGLRLIYYSQIVNDFQKGDIAEGYSVSREKKESFPLTVTSAQKNPTAFYLCASSIRTDSNQPQHFGDGTRLSIL.

This clonotype counts as medium-sized. This chain links TRBV13 with TRBJ2-7; TRBD1 agrees at 9 bases. The germline CDR1 and CDR2 sequences are PRHDT and FYEKMQ (reference sequence). V lost 8 bases and J lost 2; bases outside the gene matches: 4. The CDR3 spans 13 residues. The CDR3 protein is CASAHRGPYEQYF. CDR3 sequence (DNA): TGTGCCAGCGCCCACAGGGGGCCCTACGAGCAGTACTTC.

This clonotype has at least ten counts. The chain combines TRBV24-1 with TRBJ2-5; no clear D. Trimming cost V 5 bases and J 5 bases, with 11 bases left between them. Germline V lookup: CDR1 KGHDR, CDR2 SFDVKD. This CDR3 has 13 amino acids. CDR3 residues: CATSATGTETQYF. CDR3 coding DNA: TGTGCCACCAGTGCGACGGGTACGGAGACCCAGTACTTC.

This clonotype ranks as medium-sized. The chain combines TRBV9 with TRBJ2-3; unclear D gene. Per germline, CDR1 SGDLS and CDR2 YYNGEE. This CDR3 is built from 13 residues. The germline V and J ends were trimmed by 8 bases and 2 bases, with 12 bases remaining between them. The CDR3 here is CASGPEHTDTQYF. In DNA form, the CDR3 reads TGTGCCAGTGGACCGGAGCACACAGATACGCAGTATTTT.

This clonotype was seen at least ten times. The V call is TRBV4-2, the J call TRBJ2-3; no reliable D call. This CDR3 is 12 amino acids long. V shed 0 bases and J shed 10 bases, with 8 bases lying between them. Germline V lookup: CDR1 LGHNA, CDR2 YNFKEQ. CDR3 sequence: CASSQDQRAQYF. The CDR3 nucleotides are TGTGCCAGCAGCCAAGACCAGCGTGCGCAGTATTTT.

The rearrangement joins TRBV27 to TRBJ2-2; D is unclear. CDR1 is MNHEY, CDR2 SMNVEV, per germline (reference sequence). V lost 7 bases, J lost 5 bases, and 8 bases lay in between. This CDR3 is built from 12 residues. The CDR3 DNA is TGTGCCAGCACCTCTTTTACCGGGGAGCTGTTTTTT. This codes for CASTSFTGELFF.

Judged by abundance, this clonotype is medium-sized. This sequence joins TRBV5-8 and TRBJ2-1; 11 nucleotides align to TRBD1. V lost 7 bases and J lost 3; bases outside the gene matches: 9. The CDR3 consists of 16 residues. Germline lookup yields CDR1 SGHTS and CDR2 YDEGEE. The CDR3 nucleotides read TGTGCCAGCCCCGGTACGGGGACAGGGGGCTACAATGAGCAGTTCTTC. Translation: CASPGTGTGGYNEQFF.

By sample share, this clonotype is medium-sized. The chain has TRBV7-2 and TRBJ2-3; D is ambiguous. Trimming pared 2 bases from V and 3 bases from J, leaving 9 bases between. The germline V gene encodes CDR1 SGHTA and CDR2 FQGNSA. This CDR3 contains 14 residues. The CDR3 here is CASSLRPETDTQYF. For the CDR3, the DNA is TGTGCCAGCAGCTTAAGGCCGGAGACAGATACGCAGTATTTT.

The V and J genes are TRBV3-1 and TRBJ2-1; 8 nucleotides align to TRBD1. CDR1 is LGHDT, CDR2 YNNKEL, per germline (reference sequence). V lost 1 base, J lost 4 bases, and 18 bases stayed unmatched. The length of the CDR3 is 20 residues. The chain's CDR3 is CASSQARAGGSSMWYNEQFF. The DNA for the CDR3 is TGTGCCAGCAGCCAAGCAAGGGCAGGGGGCTCTTCGATGTGGTACAATGAGCAGTTCTTC.

The chain combines TRBV12-3 or TRBV12-4 with TRBJ2-2; D remains unclear. The CDR3 runs to 14 residues. Trimming took 8 bases from V and 7 from J, leaving 17 bases between them. As DNA, the CDR3 is TGTGCCAGCCGCCGGATGGGCGTTTTCGGGGAGCTGTTTTTT. Protein product: CASRRMGVFGELFF.

This clonotype was seen at least ten times. The chain carries TRBV19 and TRBJ2-3; 10 bases are shared with TRBD2. Germline V gene data show CDR1 as LNHDA and CDR2 as SQIVND (reference sequence). With V trimmed by 5 bases and J by 1 base, 3 bases remained unmatched. The CDR3 is 15 residues long. The DNA for the CDR3 is TGTGCCAGTAGTCCCGGGACTAGCGGCACAGATACGCAGTATTTT. Residues: CASSPGTSGTDTQYF.

The sample holds many counts of this clonotype. The chain is built from TRBV5-1 and TRBJ2-7; D remains ambiguous. Germline V gene lookup returns CDR1 SGHRS and CDR2 YFSETQ. The CDR3 covers 15 residues. The V end was cut by 0 bases, the J end by 2 bases, with 12 bases between. The CDR3: CASSLEAQPTYEQYF. The CDR3 DNA follows: TGCGCCAGCAGCTTGGAGGCGCAGCCAACCTACGAGCAGTACTTC.

By share, this clonotype counts as medium-sized. This chain links TRBV5-5 with TRBJ2-1; TRBD1 is a possible D gene (5 bases). Trimming pared 6 bases from V and 0 bases from J, leaving 16 bases between. The length of the CDR3 is 16 residues. Germline V gives CDR1 SGHKS, CDR2 YYEKEE (reference sequence). The CDR3 spells CASNRRGESSYNEQFF. CDR3 nucleotides: TGTGCCAGCAACCGAAGGGGCGAAAGCTCCTACAATGAGCAGTTCTTC.

This clonotype is labeled as medium-sized (0.01 to 0.1%). The rearrangement links TRBV20-1 to TRBJ1-1; D unclear. The CDR3 is 16 amino acids. The V end lost 0 bases, the J end lost 3 bases, and 17 bases lay between the germline ends. CDR1 is DFQATT and CDR2 is SNEGSKA in the germline V gene (reference sequence). The CDR3: CSARDKENSYYTEAFF. Written as DNA, the CDR3 is TGCAGTGCTAGAGATAAGGAAAACAGCTACTACACTGAAGCTTTCTTT.

By share, this clonotype ranks as medium-sized. The chain uses TRBV6-1 and TRBJ1-5; TRBD1 aligns across 7 bases. Germline lookup yields CDR1 MNHNS and CDR2 SASEGT. The CDR3 totals 14 residues. With V trimmed by 5 bases and J by 4 bases, 5 bases remained unmatched. The CDR3 nucleotides read TGTGCCAGCAGTTTAAGACAGGGAAATCAGCCCCAGCATTTT. Its translation: CASSLRQGNQPQHF.

The chain employs TRBV19 and TRBJ2-1, with D possibly TRBD2 on 5 matching bases. CDR3 length equals 14 residues. With 9 bases removed from V and 9 bases from J, the gap between germline ends came to 21 bases. Per the germline V gene, CDR1 is LNHDA and CDR2 is SQIVND (reference sequence). The DNA for the CDR3 is TGTGCCAGCTGGGGTAATGAGGGAGATGCTGAGCAGTTCTTC. This sequence encodes CASWGNEGDAEQFF.

This clonotype is labeled medium-sized. The chain recombines TRBV4-3 with TRBJ2-2; maybe TRBD2 (6 bases). The ends were cut back, 4 bases at V and 4 bases at J, with 16 bases in the middle. Per germline, CDR1 LGHNA and CDR2 YSLEER. The CDR3 contains 16 residues. DNA of the CDR3: TGCGCCAGCAGCCTTCTGCGGGGAATGAGCACCGGGGAGCTGTTTTTT. This sequence encodes CASSLLRGMSTGELFF.

This clonotype was seen repeatedly, ten times or more. The chain carries TRBV3-1 and TRBJ2-3; TRBD2 agrees at 13 bases. With V trimmed by 0 bases and J by 2 bases, 5 bases remained unmatched. This CDR3 has 18 residues. The germline gives CDR1 LGHDT, CDR2 YNNKEL (reference sequence). CDR3 DNA sequence: TGTGCCAGCAGCCAAGATGTGGGACTAGCGGGGCTCACAGATACGCAGTATTTT. It yields the protein CASSQDVGLAGLTDTQYF.

This clonotype has more than one count but fewer than ten. The rearrangement links TRBV14 to TRBJ1-6; unclear D gene. CDR3 length: 13 amino acids. Germline V gives CDR1 SGHDN, CDR2 FVKESK. Trimming removed 0 bases at V and 10 bases at J, with 7 bases between. The CDR3 nucleotides are TGTGCCAGCAGCCAAGACCCCATCTCACCCCTCCACTTT. Translated, it gives CASSQDPISPLHF. The variable domain in full, with the rest retrieved from reference TRBV14 and TRBJ1-6, is EAGVTQFPSHSVIEKGQTVTLRCDPISGHDNLYWYRRVMGKEIKFLLHFVKESKQDESGMPNNRFLAERTGGTYSTLKVQPAELEDSGVYFCASSQDPISPLHFGNGTRLTVT.

This clonotype was counted ten times or more. The chain couples TRBV20-1 to TRBJ1-1, with TRBD1 matching 8 bases. The CDR3 extends over 12 amino acids. V shed 5 bases and J 9 bases; nucleotides not matched to a gene: 8. The germline gives CDR1 DFQATT, CDR2 SNEGSKA (reference sequence). The chain's CDR3 is CSASRTGRKAFF. Written as DNA, the CDR3 is TGCAGTGCTTCTCGGACAGGGCGGAAAGCTTTCTTT.

In its sample, this clonotype ranks as medium-sized. The rearrangement joins TRBV7-9 to TRBJ1-5; D gene ambiguous. The CDR3 loop spans 13 amino acids. V was cut by 3 bases and J by 5 bases, with 8 bases left in between. Germline-derived CDR1 and CDR2 are SEHNR and FQNEAQ (reference sequence). The CDR3, as DNA: TGTGCCAGCAGCTTGAGAGGAGATCAGCCCCAGCATTTT. Translating it yields CASSLRGDQPQHF.

In this sample, this clonotype turned up many times. The genes are TRBV7-2 and TRBJ2-7, with a weak D call TRBD1 (5 bases). CDR3 length: 14 amino acids. Per the germline V gene, CDR1 is SGHTA and CDR2 is FQGNSA. Deletions cut 1 base from V and 5 bases from J, with 12 bases between. CDR3 nucleotides: TGTGCCAGCAGCTTAGGGGGCAGCGTCGACGAGCAGTACTTC. Its protein product is CASSLGGSVDEQYF.

By share, this clonotype ranks as large. The V and J genes are TRBV4-1 and TRBJ2-5; 7 bases agree with TRBD1. Germline CDR1 is MGHRA and CDR2 is YSYEKL. The V segment lost 4 bases and the J segment 4 bases; nucleotides outside the gene matches: 9. This CDR3 region has 15 residues. The CDR3 DNA follows: TGCGCCAGCAGCCGCCTTGACAGGGTCGGAGAGACCCAGTACTTC. As protein: CASSRLDRVGETQYF.

This clonotype is classed as medium-sized. The DNA of the CDR3 is TGCGCCAGCAGGCGGACAGTCACTGAAGCTTTCTTT. Protein product: CASRRTVTEAFF. The gene calls are TRBV5-1 and TRBJ1-1; a weak D match, TRBD1 (6 bases). The CDR3 runs to 12 residues. Germline CDR1 and CDR2: SGHRS and YFSETQ. Trimming took off 5 bases at V and 4 bases at J, with 9 bases between the two ends.

By sample share, this clonotype is medium-sized. The CDR3: CASSQRQVQETQYF. The CDR3 DNA follows: TGTGCCAGCAGCCAACGACAGGTCCAAGAGACCCAGTACTTC. The chain is built from TRBV3-1 and TRBJ2-5; D may be TRBD1 (6 bases). The CDR3 runs to 14 residues. The ends were cut back, 2 bases at V and 1 base at J, with 8 bases in the middle. The germline V gene encodes CDR1 LGHDT and CDR2 YNNKEL (reference sequence).

This clonotype is labeled as medium-sized. Here the CDR3 DNA reads TGTGCCTGGAGTCTACGGGGGGTTCTCAACTCTGAAGCTTTCTTT. Its translation: CAWSLRGVLNSEAFF. The chain carries TRBV30 and TRBJ1-1; perhaps TRBD1 as D (5 bases). Germline V gives CDR1 GTSNPN, CDR2 SVGIG (reference sequence). V was cut by 2 bases and J by 6 bases, with 19 bases left in between. This CDR3 is 15 amino acids long.

The sample holds many counts of this clonotype. In nucleotides, the CDR3 is TGCGCCAGCAAACCGGGGGGGGCGAACACCGGGGAGCTGTTTTTT. Residues: CASKPGGANTGELFF. The chain combines TRBV5-1 with TRBJ2-2; 8 nucleotides align to TRBD2. This CDR3 has 15 amino acids. Germline V gene lookup returns CDR1 SGHRS and CDR2 YFSETQ. With 6 bases clipped from V and 0 bases from J, the junction kept 4 bases outside the gene matches.

By sample fraction, this clonotype is medium-sized (0.01 to 0.1%). The chain recombines TRBV12-3 or TRBV12-4 with TRBJ2-1; D is uncertain. The CDR3 has 15 residues. Trimming shortened V by 0 bases and J by 6 bases, and 12 bases separated the two germline ends. The CDR3 protein is CASSLAPRGVNEQFF. CDR3 sequence (DNA): TGTGCCAGCAGTTTAGCCCCTCGTGGGGTCAATGAGCAGTTCTTC.

This clonotype was observed at least ten times. V usage is TRBV7-8 and J usage is TRBJ1-3; D unresolved. The V and J ends lost 2 bases and 4 bases respectively, with 12 bases between them. CDR1 is SGHVS and CDR2 is FQNEAQ in the germline V gene. The CDR3 length is 15 residues. CDR3 sequence: CASSLFILGGNTIYF. The CDR3 DNA follows: TGTGCCAGCAGCTTATTCATCTTGGGGGGAAACACCATATATTTT.